These 21 T cell receptor beta chains were all obtained from the same sample, sequenced in a study of shared clonotypes between healthy human individuals. Some clones are missing from TCRdb's copy, which holds only in-frame ones; the method was immunoSEQ multiplex PCR. In the table there are some 630,000 clones, roughly 78% of which are singletons. The sequenced sample consisted of memory CD4+ T cells sorted from blood. The subset: CD45RA-negative fraction. These receptors came from a woman in her twenties or thirties in good health.

This clone was detected only a few times. The gene calls are TRBV28 and TRBJ2-7; 11 nucleotides align to TRBD2. The CDR3 length is 15 residues. With V trimmed by 6 bases and J by 3 bases, 7 bases remained unmatched. In germline, CDR1 is MDHEN, CDR2 SYDVKM. CDR3 amino acids: CASRLTSGIRYEQYF. In DNA, the CDR3 is TGTGCCAGCAGGCTGACTAGCGGGATTCGCTACGAGCAGTACTTC.

The rearrangement links TRBV6-6 to TRBJ1-5; D may be TRBD1 (6 bases). The CDR3 runs 14 residues. V was pared by 3 bases and J by 7 bases, with 13 bases between. CDR1 MNHNY and CDR2 SVGAGI come from the germline V gene (reference sequence). DNA of the CDR3: TGTGCCAGCAGTTATGCGGGGGGCGGACAGCCCCAGCATTTT. Translated: CASSYAGGGQPQHF.

This clone has only one observation. The V call is TRBV5-1, the J call TRBJ1-1, with D unresolved. CDR1 and CDR2 from the germline V gene are SGHRS and YFSETQ. Deletions cut 0 bases from V and 0 bases from J, with 9 bases between. CDR3 size: 15 residues. The CDR3 protein is CASSLGQNMNTEAFF. The CDR3 DNA sequence: TGCGCCAGCAGCTTGGGCCAAAACATGAACACTGAAGCTTTCTTT.

The chain uses TRBV10-2 and TRBJ1-3; D perhaps matches TRBD1 (5 bases). CDR1 is WSHSY, CDR2 SAAADI, per germline. V lost 4 bases to trimming and J lost 2 bases, with 12 bases between them. The CDR3 has 15 amino acids. The CDR3 region has the DNA TGCGCCAGCAGTGTGGGGCAGGAGGCTGGAAACACCATATATTTT. It translates to CASSVGQEAGNTIYF.

V is TRBV7-8 and J is TRBJ2-3; a weak D match, TRBD1 (5 bases). CDR1 SGHVS and CDR2 FQNEAQ come from the germline V gene. The CDR3 contains 16 residues. V was shortened by 1 base and J by 1 base, with 12 bases between the two germline ends. The chain's CDR3 is CASSLDAGIGTDTQYF. CDR3 DNA: TGTGCCAGCAGCTTAGATGCAGGGATAGGCACAGATACGCAGTATTTT.

V usage is TRBV28 and J usage is TRBJ2-7; the D gene is possibly TRBD1 (5 bases). This CDR3 contains 17 residues. Germline assignment: CDR1 MDHEN and CDR2 SYDVKM. V lost 3 bases and J lost 2, with 20 bases in between. CDR3 coding DNA: TGTGCCAGCAGTTTTAATCGGTGGGGCCAGCGAACCTACGAGCAGTACTTC. It codes for CASSFNRWGQRTYEQYF.

A remark on this clone: Compared with germline, one end of the junction differs, possibly owing to a read error. The gene calls are TRBV28 and TRBJ2-1; maybe TRBD2 (6 bases). The length of the CDR3 is 15 residues. Germline loops: CDR1 MDHEN, CDR2 SYDVKM. CDR3 amino acids: CASSLSAGSFNEQFF. The CDR3 DNA follows: TGTGCCAGCAGTTTATCGGCGGGATCCTTCAATGAGCAGTTCTTC.

This chain uses TRBV10-3 with TRBJ2-1; no clear D gene. The CDR3 has 13 amino acids. The germline V gene encodes CDR1 ENHRY and CDR2 SYGVKD. V was trimmed by 4 bases and J by 7 bases, leaving 11 bases between them. The CDR3 reads CAISVESGNEQFF. Written as DNA, the CDR3 is TGTGCCATCAGTGTGGAGTCCGGGAATGAGCAGTTCTTC.

This chain uses TRBV2 with TRBJ2-3; TRBD1 matches 7 bases. Losses at the gene ends were 4 bases for V and 2 bases for J; bases not matched to a gene: 3. Germline loops: CDR1 SNHLY, CDR2 FYNNEI. The CDR3 totals 14 residues. CDR3 loop: CASSVGQITDTQYF. CDR3 in DNA: TGTGCCAGCAGTGTGGGACAGATCACAGATACGCAGTATTTT.

The chain joins TRBV11-2 to TRBJ2-2, with 10 positions matching TRBD2. CDR1 is SGHAT, CDR2 FQNNGV, per germline. The V and J ends lost 2 bases and 2 bases, in that order; junction bases with no gene match: 5. The CDR3 contains 17 residues. The CDR3 DNA reads as TGTGCCAGCAGCTTAACCGGACTAGCGGCTAACACCGGGGAGCTGTTTTTT. This encodes CASSLTGLAANTGELFF.

Only one count was recorded for this clone. The CDR3 reads CASRPGTGPYEQYF. CDR3 DNA sequence: TGTGCCAGCAGACCCGGGACAGGGCCCTACGAGCAGTACTTC. The rearrangement links TRBV25-1 to TRBJ2-7, with 9 bases fitting TRBD1. The ends lost 6 bases at V and 2 bases at J; junction bases unmatched: 5. Germline V gene lookup returns CDR1 MGHDK and CDR2 SYGVNS. CDR3 length: 14 residues.

The chain employs TRBV5-6 and TRBJ2-3; D gene uncertain. Germline loops: CDR1 SGHDT, CDR2 YYEEEE. Trimming shortened V by 3 bases and J by 1 base, and 6 bases separated the two germline ends. The CDR3 spans 13 residues. CDR3 nucleotide sequence: TGTGCCAGCAGCTGGCAGGGCACAGATACGCAGTATTTT. This codes for CASSWQGTDTQYF. Full variable domain (outside the CDR3, taken from reference TRBV5-6 and TRBJ2-3): DAGVTQSPTHLIKTRGQQVTLRCSPKSGHDTVSWYQQALGQGPQFIFQYYEEEERQRGNFPDRFSGHQFPNYSSELNVNALLLGDSALYLCASSWQGTDTQYFGPGTRLTVL.

Concerning this clone: Other DNA sequences in the same sample also yield this CDR3. The chain carries TRBV5-1 and TRBJ2-1; D gene ambiguous. The V gene lost 4 bases and the J gene lost 3 bases, with 11 bases spanning the gap. In germline, CDR1 is SGHRS, CDR2 YFSETQ. The CDR3 contains 14 residues. The chain's CDR3 is CASSPGSGYNEQFF. CDR3 DNA sequence: TGCGCCAGCAGCCCGGGCTCTGGCTACAATGAGCAGTTCTTC.

This chain links TRBV7-6 with TRBJ2-3, with D possibly being TRBD1 (5 bases). The germline gives CDR1 SGHVS, CDR2 FNYEAQ. The CDR3 extends over 14 amino acids. V was clipped by 0 bases and J by 4 bases, with 8 bases between them. Here the CDR3 DNA reads TGTGCCAGCAGCTTAGCGCAGGGTCCAGATACGCAGTATTTT. Protein product: CASSLAQGPDTQYF.

The genes are TRBV6-6 and TRBJ1-2; D possibly corresponds to TRBD1 (6 bases). V lost 8 bases, J lost 8 bases, and 18 bases lay in between. This CDR3 is 13 amino acids long. Germline V gene data show CDR1 as MNHNY and CDR2 as SVGAGI (reference sequence). The CDR3 region is CASRLGGLWGYTF. DNA for the CDR3: TGTGCCAGCCGCCTCGGGGGGCTCTGGGGCTACACCTTC.

This chain connects TRBV30 to TRBJ2-7, with unresolved D. This CDR3 region has 12 residues. V dropped 2 bases and J dropped 4 bases, with 9 bases sitting between them. Germline V gene lookup returns CDR1 GTSNPN and CDR2 SVGIG (reference sequence). CDR3 sequence: CAWSHRTYEQYF. The CDR3, as DNA: TGTGCCTGGAGTCATCGCACGTACGAGCAGTACTTC. Combining the CDR3 with reference TRBV30 and TRBJ2-7 gives the whole variable domain SQTIHQWPATLVQPVGSPLSLECTVEGTSNPNLYWYRQAAGRGLQLLFYSVGIGQISSEVPQNLSASRPQDRQFILSSKKLLLSDSGFYLCAWSHRTYEQYFGPGTRLTVT.

The J gene is TRBJ2-3, the V gene TRBV2, with D possibly being TRBD2 (6 bases). The V gene's germline CDR1 is SNHLY and CDR2 FYNNEI. V lost 4 bases and J 5 bases, leaving 10 bases between the germline ends. The CDR3 totals 13 residues. The CDR3 coding sequence is TGTGCCAGCAGTGCCCCGACTAGAGATACGCAGTATTTT. Residues: CASSAPTRDTQYF.

Worth noting for this clone: The same CDR3 also results from other DNA sequences found in this sample. This sequence joins TRBV28 and TRBJ1-3; D not certain. Per the germline V gene, CDR1 is MDHEN and CDR2 is SYDVKM. Trimming shortened V by 2 bases and J by 0 bases, and 8 bases separated the two germline ends. The CDR3 has 15 amino acids. The CDR3 region has the DNA TGTGCCAGCAGTTTAGGCCGCTACTCTGGAAACACCATATATTTT. This translates into CASSLGRYSGNTIYF.

The chain employs TRBV10-2 and TRBJ2-7; no clear D gene. The CDR3 is 13 amino acids. V gave up 4 bases and J gave up 6 bases, with 13 bases separating them. The germline V gene has CDR1 WSHSY and CDR2 SAAADI. CDR3 sequence: CASSVGPLLEQYF. The CDR3 DNA reads as TGCGCCAGCAGTGTAGGACCACTGCTCGAGCAGTACTTC.

The chain carries TRBV5-1 and TRBJ2-2; D possibly uses TRBD1 or TRBD2 (5 bases each). Germline CDR1 and CDR2: SGHRS and YFSETQ. V gave up 4 bases and J gave up 1 base, with 17 bases separating them. CDR3 length: 17 amino acids. In nucleotides, the CDR3 is TGCGCCAGCAGCGCGAACCCCGGGACGGAGAACACCGGGGAGCTGTTTTTT. It encodes CASSANPGTENTGELFF.

The V gene is TRBV30, the J gene TRBJ2-1; 7 bases are a match to TRBD1. The CDR3 spans 15 residues. Germline trimming cut 8 bases from V and 8 bases from J; bases unmatched to any gene: 18. Germline V CDR1 and CDR2: GTSNPN, SVGIG (reference sequence). CDR3 sequence: CAGDLTLGQGDEQFF. The CDR3 region has the DNA TGTGCCGGGGACCTAACCTTGGGGCAGGGGGATGAGCAGTTCTTC.